This TCR beta chain is from a study of blood T cells in healthy people across ages. Trimming pared 4 bases from V and 6 bases from J, leaving 18 bases between. The CDR3 has 15 amino acids. Germline V gene lookup returns CDR1 SGHRS and CDR2 YFSETQ. For the second PCR, which ran for about 6 to 11 cycles, a sample-barcoded 5' primer and a J-beta primer mix were used. TCRdb re-derived calls from the 5' RACE reads in MiXCR, one entry per CDR3 protein. This sample has approximately 960,000 distinct CDR3 sequences, with approximately 32% found just once. The same sample was also studied in work on T cells of mothers and their children. This second report adds: Over 8.5 million TCR beta CDR3 reads were obtained from each mother, and approximately 2.7 million from each child.

The sequence was collected from a middle-aged woman in good health. The chain couples TRBV5-1 to TRBJ2-3; D remains unclear. The sample was blood. The CDR3 region has the DNA TGCGCCAGCAGCCCCCAAGACGCGCTTCGGGATACGCAGTATTTT. This encodes CASSPQDALRDTQYF.